The sequence of this T cell receptor beta chain was determined in a study of CD8 T cells in ankylosing spondylitis. Construction of TCR beta libraries was performed using quantitative 5'-RACE with molecular barcodes. Using its own MiXCR run on the 5' RACE reads, TCRdb lists one record per CDR3 protein. This table has approximately 110,000 distinct CDR3 sequences, around 24% appearing once. Regarding this clonotype: Its antigen is unidentified.

Regarding the study as a whole: Within ankylosing spondylitis blood, a TCR beta motif made up of eight highly homologous variants appeared to be characteristic. Enrichment of disease-linked clones was reportedly significant in matched ankylosing spondylitis synovial fluid.

Sequencing was performed on synovial fluid, either unsorted or a sorted T cell fraction (not recorded which). This TCR was sampled from a male donor with ankylosing spondylitis.

The CDR3 loop reads CAIRASGSSYNEQFF. The CDR3 nucleotides are TGTGCCATCAGAGCAAGCGGGAGTTCCTACAATGAGCAGTTCTTC. The genes are TRBV10-3 and TRBJ2-1, with 8 bases aligning to TRBD2. The CDR3 runs 15 residues. Unmatched junction bases numbered 5, after V lost 6 bases and J lost 1 base. CDR1 and CDR2 from the germline V gene are ENHRY and SYGVKD.